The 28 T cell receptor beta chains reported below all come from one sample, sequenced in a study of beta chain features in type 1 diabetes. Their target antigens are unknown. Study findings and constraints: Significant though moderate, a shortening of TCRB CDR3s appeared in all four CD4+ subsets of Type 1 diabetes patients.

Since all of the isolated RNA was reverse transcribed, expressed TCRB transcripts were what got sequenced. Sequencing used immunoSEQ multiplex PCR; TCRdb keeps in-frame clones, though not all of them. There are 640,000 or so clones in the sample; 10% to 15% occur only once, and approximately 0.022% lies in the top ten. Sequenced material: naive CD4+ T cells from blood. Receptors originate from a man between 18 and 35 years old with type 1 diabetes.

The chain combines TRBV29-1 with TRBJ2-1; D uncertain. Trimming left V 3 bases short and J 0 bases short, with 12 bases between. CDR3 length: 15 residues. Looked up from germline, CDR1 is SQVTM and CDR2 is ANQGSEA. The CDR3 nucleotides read TGCAGCGTTGATCGGTCTCCGAGCTCCTACAATGAGCAGTTCTTC. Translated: CSVDRSPSSYNEQFF.

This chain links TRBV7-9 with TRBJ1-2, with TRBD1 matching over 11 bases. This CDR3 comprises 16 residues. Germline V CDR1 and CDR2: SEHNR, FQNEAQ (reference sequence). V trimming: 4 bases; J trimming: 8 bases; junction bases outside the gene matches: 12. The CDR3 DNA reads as TGTGCCAGCAGCTCTAGCCTGGGACAGGGGGTTTACGGCTACACCTTC. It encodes CASSSSLGQGVYGYTF.

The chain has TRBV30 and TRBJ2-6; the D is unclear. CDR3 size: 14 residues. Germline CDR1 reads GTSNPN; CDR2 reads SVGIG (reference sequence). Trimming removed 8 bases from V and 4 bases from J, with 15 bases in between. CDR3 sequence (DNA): TGTGCCGGACCCCCTCGGCCAGGGGCCAACGTCCTGACTTTC. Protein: CAGPPRPGANVLTF.

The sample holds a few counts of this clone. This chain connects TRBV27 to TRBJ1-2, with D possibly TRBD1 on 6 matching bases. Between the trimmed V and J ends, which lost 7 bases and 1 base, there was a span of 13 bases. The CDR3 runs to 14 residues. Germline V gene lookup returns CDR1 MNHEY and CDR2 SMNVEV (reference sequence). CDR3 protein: CASTPGASNYGYTF. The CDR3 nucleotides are TGTGCCAGCACTCCAGGGGCGAGTAACTATGGCTACACCTTC.

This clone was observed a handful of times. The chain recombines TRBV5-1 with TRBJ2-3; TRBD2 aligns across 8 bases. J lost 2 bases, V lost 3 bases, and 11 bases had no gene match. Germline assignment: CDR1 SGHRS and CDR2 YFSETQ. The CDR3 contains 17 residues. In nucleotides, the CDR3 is TGCGCCAGCAGCTCTGGAAGGAGCGGGGGCAACACAGATACGCAGTATTTT. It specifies CASSSGRSGGNTDTQYF.

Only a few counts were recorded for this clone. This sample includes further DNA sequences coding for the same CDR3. CDR3 region: CASGQGAYGYTF. The CDR3 bases are TGCGCCAGCGGGCAGGGAGCATATGGCTACACCTTC. V and J are TRBV4-1 and TRBJ1-2, with a weak D call TRBD1 (5 bases). The CDR3 runs to 12 residues. CDR1 MGHRA and CDR2 YSYEKL come from the germline V gene. Trimming pared 8 bases from V and 5 bases from J, leaving 12 bases between.

The CDR3 loop is CASSQDNGAIPGELFF. The CDR3 coding sequence is TGTGCCAGCAGCCAAGATAACGGGGCCATCCCCGGGGAGCTGTTTTTT. The chain is built from TRBV4-2 and TRBJ2-2; tentatively, D is TRBD1 or TRBD2 (5 bases each). Germline V lookup: CDR1 LGHNA, CDR2 YNFKEQ. The ends were cut back, 0 bases at V and 6 bases at J, with 14 bases in the middle. The CDR3 is made up of 16 amino acids.

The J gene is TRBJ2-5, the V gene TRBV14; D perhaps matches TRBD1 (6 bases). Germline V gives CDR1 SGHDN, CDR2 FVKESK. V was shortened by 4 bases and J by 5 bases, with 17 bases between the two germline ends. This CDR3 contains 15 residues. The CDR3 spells CASSPGTPWVETQYF. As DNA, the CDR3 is TGTGCCAGCAGCCCAGGGACACCATGGGTGGAGACCCAGTACTTC.

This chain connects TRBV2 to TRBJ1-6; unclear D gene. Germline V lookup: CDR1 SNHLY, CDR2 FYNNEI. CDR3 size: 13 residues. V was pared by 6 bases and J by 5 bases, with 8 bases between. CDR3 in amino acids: CASRSENNSPLHF. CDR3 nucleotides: TGTGCCAGCAGGTCAGAAAATAATTCACCCCTCCACTTT.

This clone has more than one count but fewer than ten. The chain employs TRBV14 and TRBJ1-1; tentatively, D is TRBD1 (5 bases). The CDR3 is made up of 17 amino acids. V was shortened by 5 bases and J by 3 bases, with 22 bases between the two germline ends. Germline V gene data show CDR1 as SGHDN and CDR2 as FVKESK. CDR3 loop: CASSKRTGFTWDTEAFF. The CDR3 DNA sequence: TGTGCCAGCAGCAAACGCACAGGATTCACGTGGGACACTGAAGCTTTCTTT.

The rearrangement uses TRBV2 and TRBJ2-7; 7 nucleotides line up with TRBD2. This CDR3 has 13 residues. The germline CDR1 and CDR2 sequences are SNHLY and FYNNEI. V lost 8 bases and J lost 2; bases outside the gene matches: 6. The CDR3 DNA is TGTGCCAGCGGACTAGAAATCCCCTACGAGCAGTACTTC. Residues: CASGLEIPYEQYF.

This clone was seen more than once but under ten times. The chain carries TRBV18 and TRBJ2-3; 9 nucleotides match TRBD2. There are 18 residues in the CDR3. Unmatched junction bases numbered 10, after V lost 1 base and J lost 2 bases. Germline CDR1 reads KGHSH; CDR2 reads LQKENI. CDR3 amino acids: CASSPLVGSGGNTDTQYF. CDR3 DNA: TGTGCCAGCTCACCACTCGTGGGGAGCGGGGGGAACACAGATACGCAGTATTTT.

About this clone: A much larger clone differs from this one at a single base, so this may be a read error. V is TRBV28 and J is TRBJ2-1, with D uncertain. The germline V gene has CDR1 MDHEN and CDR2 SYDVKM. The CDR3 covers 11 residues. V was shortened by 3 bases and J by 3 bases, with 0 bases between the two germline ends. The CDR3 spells CASSFYNEQFF. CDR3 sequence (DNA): TGTGCCAGCAGTTTCTACAATGAGCAGTTCTTC.

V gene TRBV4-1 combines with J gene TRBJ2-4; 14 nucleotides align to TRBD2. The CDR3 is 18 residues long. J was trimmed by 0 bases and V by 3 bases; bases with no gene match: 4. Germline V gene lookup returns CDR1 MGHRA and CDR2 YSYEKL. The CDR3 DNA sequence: TGCGCCAGCAGCCAGGGACTAGCGGGGGTCCTAGCCAAAAACATTCAGTACTTC. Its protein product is CASSQGLAGVLAKNIQYF.

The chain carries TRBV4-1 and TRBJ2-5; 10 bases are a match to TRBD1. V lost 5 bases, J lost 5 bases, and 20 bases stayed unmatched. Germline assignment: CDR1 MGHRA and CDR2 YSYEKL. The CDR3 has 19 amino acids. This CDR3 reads CASSNPPGQGTGARETQYF. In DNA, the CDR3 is TGCGCCAGCAGCAACCCGCCGGGACAGGGGACCGGTGCCAGGGAGACCCAGTACTTC.

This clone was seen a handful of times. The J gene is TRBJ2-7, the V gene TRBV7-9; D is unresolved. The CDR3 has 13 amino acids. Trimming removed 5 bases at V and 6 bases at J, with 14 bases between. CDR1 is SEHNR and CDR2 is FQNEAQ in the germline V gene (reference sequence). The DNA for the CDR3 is TGTGCCAGCAGCCCGGACCTCCCAGGCGAGCAGTACTTC. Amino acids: CASSPDLPGEQYF.

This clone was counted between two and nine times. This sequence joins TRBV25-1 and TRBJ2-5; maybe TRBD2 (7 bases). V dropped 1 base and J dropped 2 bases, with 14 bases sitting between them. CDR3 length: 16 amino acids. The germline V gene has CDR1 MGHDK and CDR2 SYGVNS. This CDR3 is CASSELGGGSQETQYF. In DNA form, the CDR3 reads TGTGCCAGCAGTGAATTGGGCGGGGGCTCACAAGAGACCCAGTACTTC.

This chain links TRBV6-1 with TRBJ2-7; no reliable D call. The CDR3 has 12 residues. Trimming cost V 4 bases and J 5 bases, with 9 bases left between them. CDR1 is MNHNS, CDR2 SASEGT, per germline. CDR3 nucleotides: TGTGCCAGCAGTGGCAGTTGGGACGAGCAGTACTTC. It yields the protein CASSGSWDEQYF.

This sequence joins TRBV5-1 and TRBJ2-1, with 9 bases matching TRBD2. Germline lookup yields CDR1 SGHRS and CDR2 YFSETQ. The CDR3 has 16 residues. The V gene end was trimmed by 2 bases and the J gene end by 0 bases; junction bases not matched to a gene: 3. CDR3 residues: CASSLTAGGSYNEQFF. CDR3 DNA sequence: TGCGCCAGCAGCTTAACAGCGGGGGGCTCCTACAATGAGCAGTTCTTC.

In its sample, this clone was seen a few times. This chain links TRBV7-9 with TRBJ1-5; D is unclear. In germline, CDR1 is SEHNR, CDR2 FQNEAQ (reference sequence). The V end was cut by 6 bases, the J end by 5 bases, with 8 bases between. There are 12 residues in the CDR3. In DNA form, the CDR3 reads TGTGCCAGCAGTCCGGACGATCAGCCCCAGCATTTT. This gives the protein CASSPDDQPQHF.

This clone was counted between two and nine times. CDR3 sequence (DNA): TGCAGCGTTCGTGTTATTCGCGGCGGGGAGCTGTTTTTT. Translation: CSVRVIRGGELFF. The V gene is TRBV29-1, the J gene TRBJ2-2; D gene uncertain. V was pared by 5 bases and J by 7 bases, with 14 bases between. Looked up from germline, CDR1 is SQVTM and CDR2 is ANQGSEA. This CDR3 spans 13 amino acids.

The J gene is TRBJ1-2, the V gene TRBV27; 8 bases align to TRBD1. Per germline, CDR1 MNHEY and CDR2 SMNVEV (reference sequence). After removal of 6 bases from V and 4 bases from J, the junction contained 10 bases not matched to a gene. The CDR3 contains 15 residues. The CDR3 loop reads CASSIDRGRGYGYTF. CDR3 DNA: TGTGCCAGCAGCATCGACAGGGGACGGGGCTATGGCTACACCTTC.

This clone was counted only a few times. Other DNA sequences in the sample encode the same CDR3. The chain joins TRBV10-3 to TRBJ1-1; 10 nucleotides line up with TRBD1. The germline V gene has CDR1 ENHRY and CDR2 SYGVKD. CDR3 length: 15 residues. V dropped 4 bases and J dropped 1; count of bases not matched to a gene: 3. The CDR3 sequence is CAISGTGGANTEAFF. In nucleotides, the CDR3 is TGTGCCATCAGTGGGACAGGGGGGGCGAACACTGAAGCTTTCTTT.

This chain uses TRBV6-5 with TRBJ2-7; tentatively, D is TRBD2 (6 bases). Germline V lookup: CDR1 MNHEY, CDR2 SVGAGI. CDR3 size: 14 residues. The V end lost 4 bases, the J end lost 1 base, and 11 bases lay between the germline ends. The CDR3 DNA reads TGTGCCAGCAGTTCGGAGGGGAATTCCTACGAGCAGTACTTC. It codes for CASSSEGNSYEQYF.

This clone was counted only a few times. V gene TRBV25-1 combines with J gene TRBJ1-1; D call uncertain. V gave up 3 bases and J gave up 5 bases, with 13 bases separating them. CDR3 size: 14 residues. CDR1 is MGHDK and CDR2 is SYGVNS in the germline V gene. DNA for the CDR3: TGTGCCAGCAGTGAGTCGGGCGGGGATACTGAAGCTTTCTTT. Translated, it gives CASSESGGDTEAFF.

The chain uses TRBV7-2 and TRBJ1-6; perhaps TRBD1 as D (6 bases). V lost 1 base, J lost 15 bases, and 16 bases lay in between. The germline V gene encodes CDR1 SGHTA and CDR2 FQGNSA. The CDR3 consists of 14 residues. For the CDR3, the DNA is TGTGCCAGCAGCTTAGTACGAGACAGGAGCCTCCTCCACTTT. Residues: CASSLVRDRSLLHF.

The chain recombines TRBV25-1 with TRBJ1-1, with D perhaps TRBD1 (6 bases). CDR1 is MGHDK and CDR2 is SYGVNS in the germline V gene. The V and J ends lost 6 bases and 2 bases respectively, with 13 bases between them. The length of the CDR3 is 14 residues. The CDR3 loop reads CASSSGTRNTEAFF. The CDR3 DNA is TGTGCCAGCAGCTCCGGGACAAGAAACACTGAAGCTTTCTTT.

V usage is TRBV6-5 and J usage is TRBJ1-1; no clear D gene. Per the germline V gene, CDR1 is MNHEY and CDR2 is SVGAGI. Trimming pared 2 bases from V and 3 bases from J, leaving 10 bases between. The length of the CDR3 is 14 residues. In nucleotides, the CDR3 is TGTGCCAGCAGTTACCGGGGAGGGCACACTGAAGCTTTCTTT. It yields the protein CASSYRGGHTEAFF.